This T cell receptor (beta chain) was recovered during a study of molecular identifiers for immune sequencing clone quantification. General study points: For highly expanded clones, sizes could be underestimated when identical TCR molecules share a barcode.

The authors gated naive CD8 T cells as CD8+CD4-CCR7+CD45RA+ for sorting. V was clipped by 4 bases and J by 2 bases, with 10 bases between them. The germline CDR1 and CDR2 sequences are SGHKS and YYEKEE (reference sequence). There are 14 residues in the CDR3. In the case of this clonotype: Its antigen is unknown.

TCRdb re-called the PCR reads through MiXCR, storing one row per CDR3 protein. The table has about 320,000 distinct CDR3 sequences, 24% seen once. The chain employs TRBV5-5 and TRBJ2-1; a weak D match, TRBD1 (6 bases). The sequencing input was naive CD8+ T cells from blood, with Jurkat cell RNA spiked in. As to subset: FACS-sorted CD8+CD4-CCR7+CD45RA+ naive T cells. This TCR came from a human donor in good health. Some libraries in this study had Jurkat cell RNA spiked in. DNA of the CDR3: TGTGCCAGCAGCGCATACAGGGCCTACAATGAGCAGTTCTTC. It specifies CASSAYRAYNEQFF.